The T cell receptor (beta chain) under discussion was sequenced for a study of T-cell reconstitution after alpha-beta-depleted transplantation in children. A TCRbeta library incorporating unique molecular identifiers was prepared. Via MiXCR, TCRdb re-called the PCR reads, giving one row per CDR3 protein. This sample has over 400,000 distinct CDR3 sequences, with around 12% found just once. The V end lost 11 bases, the J end lost 0 bases, and 15 bases lay between the germline ends. CDR3 length: 14 residues. CDR1 and CDR2 (germline): SNHLY, FYNNEI. Sequenced here: PBMCs from the stem cell graft donor, sampled from the stem cell graft. The sequence derives from a human donor who donated a stem cell graft to a child with combined immunodeficiency. The chain recombines TRBV2 with TRBJ2-3; D might be TRBD1 or TRBD2, each matching 5 bases. The CDR3 DNA is TGTGCCGGAAGGGACCAACCCAGCACAGATACGCAGTATTTT. Its translation: CAGRDQPSTDTQYF. The full variable domain, in which reference TRBV2 and TRBJ2-3 provide the parts outside the CDR3, is EPEVTQTPSHQVTQMGQEVILRCVPISNHLYFYWYRQILGQKVEFLVSFYNNEISEKSEIFDDQFSVERPDGSNFTLKIRSTKLEDSAMYFCAGRDQPSTDTQYFGPGTRLTVL.